This T cell receptor beta chain was found in a study of control samples from healthy donors and cancer patients. V was clipped by 4 bases and J by 2 bases; unmatched bases: 4. Germline CDR1 is MNHEY and CDR2 is SVGAGI. This CDR3 spans 14 amino acids. This table comes from immunoSEQ multiplex PCR, and its TCRdb copy is limited to in-frame clones, with some not included. The sample yields tens of thousands of clones, approximately 90% seen once. The gene calls are TRBV6-5 and TRBJ2-7, with TRBD2 matching 8 bases. The sequencing input was blood. The sequence derives from a woman aged 65 to 85 in good health. Here the CDR3 DNA reads TGTGCCAGCAGTTCCGGGACTAGAACCTACGAGCAGTACTTC. Amino acids: CASSSGTRTYEQYF.